This T cell receptor (beta chain) was retrieved from a study of response to subunit inactivated influenza vaccine. This clonotype was recorded at least ten times. TCRdb reprocessed the RT-PCR reads via MiXCR and lists one record per CDR3 protein. The table has about 500,000 distinct CDR3 sequences, 6.5% to 8% seen once; the top ten hold about an eighth. Germline V lookup: CDR1 MNHNS, CDR2 SASEGT. The CDR3 spans 14 residues. V gave up 2 bases and J gave up 2 bases, with 8 bases separating them. The receptor was isolated from a man aged 50 to 69 who received an inactivated influenza vaccine. The sample here was PBMCs from blood, taken around 25 months after vaccination. The rearrangement joins TRBV6-1 to TRBJ2-3, with D tentatively TRBD2 (7 bases). CDR3 protein: CASSERGATDTQYF. The CDR3 DNA is TGTGCCAGCAGTGAACGGGGGGCCACAGATACGCAGTATTTT.